These 5 T cell receptor beta chains were all obtained from the same sample, sequenced in a study of beta chain features in type 1 diabetes. Findings and caveats of the study: All four CD4+ subsets from Type 1 diabetes patients carried moderately but significantly shorter TCRB CDR3s.

These receptors' antigens are unknown. cDNA synthesis used the whole RNA isolate, giving expressed TCRB sequences. The method was immunoSEQ multiplex PCR; TCRdb's version includes in-frame clones alone and lacks a portion of them. The sample yields about 650,000 clones, 9.5% to 15% seen once. The sequencing input was naive CD4+ T cells from blood. These receptor sequences come from a man between 25 and 39 years old with type 1 diabetes.

This clone has just a few counts. V usage is TRBV19 and J usage is TRBJ2-7; TRBD1 agrees at 9 bases. Germline assignment: CDR1 LNHDA and CDR2 SQIVND (reference sequence). Trimming took 4 bases from V and 2 from J; bases not matched to a gene: 9. The CDR3 totals 16 residues. Here the CDR3 DNA reads TGTGCCAGTAGTACGTCCGGGACAGGGATGCCCTACGAGCAGTACTTC. It yields the protein CASSTSGTGMPYEQYF.

The chain carries TRBV6-5 and TRBJ1-2; TRBD1 matches at 7 bases. This CDR3 spans 14 amino acids. The germline V gene has CDR1 MNHEY and CDR2 SVGAGI. The J segment lost 1 base and the V segment lost 10 bases, leaving 9 bases of the junction unmatched. CDR3 amino acids: CATGRDSHNYGYTF. The CDR3 coding sequence is TGTGCCACTGGCCGGGACAGCCATAACTATGGCTACACCTTC.

CDR3: CASSLGLGSNQPQHF. The CDR3 region has the DNA TGTGCCAGCAGCTTGGGGTTAGGGAGCAATCAGCCCCAGCATTTT. The chain joins TRBV5-6 to TRBJ1-5; D uncertain. The CDR3 totals 15 residues. Germline V gene data show CDR1 as SGHDT and CDR2 as YYEEEE. Trimming left V 0 bases short and J 1 base short, with 8 bases between.

This clone was picked up a small number of times. This chain uses TRBV4-3 with TRBJ1-1; D is possibly TRBD1 (6 bases). CDR3 length equals 15 residues. Germline-derived CDR1 and CDR2 are LGHNA and YSLEER. Trimming cost V 4 bases and J 1 base, with 13 bases left between them. The CDR3 DNA reads TGCGCCAGCAGCCTCGGAATGGACAGGAACACTGAAGCTTTCTTT. Translation: CASSLGMDRNTEAFF.

V gene TRBV4-2 combines with J gene TRBJ2-3; no reliable D call. Trimming stripped 5 bases from V and 2 bases from J, with 14 bases between. Per the germline V gene, CDR1 is LGHNA and CDR2 is YNFKEQ. This CDR3 is 15 amino acids long. CDR3 coding DNA: TGTGCCAGCAGCTCCCCCGGCGCAGCCACAGATACGCAGTATTTT. This translates into CASSSPGAATDTQYF.